Presented here are 11 T cell receptor beta chains from one specimen sequenced in a study of T cells in Graves' hyperthyroidism and ophthalmopathy. TCR beta CDR3 regions were amplified from RNA. The primer set for the first-round RT-PCR of the TCR CDR3 was HTBI. TCRdb itself ran the multiplex PCR reads through MiXCR, one entry per CDR3 protein. The sample holds roughly 550,000 distinct CDR3 sequences, 15% to 20% seen once. Input material: blood. These receptor sequences come from a woman younger than 45 with Graves' ophthalmopathy.

The chain employs TRBV4-1 and TRBJ2-3; D uncertain. Germline assignment: CDR1 MGHRA and CDR2 YSYEKL. The CDR3 sequence is 14 residues long. Trimming pared 0 bases from V and 5 bases from J, leaving 9 bases between. For the CDR3, the DNA is TGCGCCAGCAGCCAAGATCCTGTGCTAGATACGCAGTATTTT. It specifies CASSQDPVLDTQYF.

This clonotype appeared many times. This chain connects TRBV9 to TRBJ2-1; TRBD1 agrees at 9 bases. J lost 10 bases, V lost 0 bases, and 11 bases had no gene match. CDR1 and CDR2 (germline): SGDLS, YYNGEE. The CDR3 runs 16 residues. CDR3 coding DNA: TGTGCCAGCAGCGTAGACGCGGACAGGGGAAAGCGCGAGCAGTTCTTC. The encoded protein is CASSVDADRGKREQFF.

In this sample, this clonotype turned up many times. This chain joins TRBV7-2 and TRBJ2-1; 10 nucleotides align to TRBD1. The CDR3 has 20 residues. CDR1 is SGHTA and CDR2 is FQGNSA in the germline V gene. J was trimmed by 4 bases and V by 5 bases; bases with no gene match: 20. DNA for the CDR3: TGTGCCAGCAGCCTGACAGGGGGCTCTGCTTGGTCCCGCCGTTACAATGAGCAGTTCTTC. It is translated as CASSLTGGSAWSRRYNEQFF.

The table lists this clonotype with many counts. The V and J genes are TRBV13 and TRBJ1-2, with D unclear. The ends were cut back, 7 bases at V and 0 bases at J, with 12 bases in the middle. Germline V gene lookup returns CDR1 PRHDT and CDR2 FYEKMQ (reference sequence). The CDR3 length is 14 residues. As DNA, the CDR3 is TGTGCCAGCACCGAAACCCTCCCTAACTATGGCTACACCTTC. It is translated as CASTETLPNYGYTF.

This sequence joins TRBV19 and TRBJ1-5, with TRBD1 as a possible D gene (6 bases). CDR3 length: 15 residues. Per the germline V gene, CDR1 is LNHDA and CDR2 is SQIVND (reference sequence). Deletions cut 5 bases from V and 2 bases from J, with 13 bases between. The CDR3: CASSGGAHGNQPQHF. The CDR3 DNA reads TGTGCCAGTAGTGGGGGGGCTCATGGCAATCAGCCCCAGCATTTT.

This clonotype was found many times. The CDR3 region is CASITWEEETQYF. The CDR3 coding sequence is TGTGCCAGCATTACTTGGGAGGAAGAGACCCAGTACTTC. The V call is TRBV2, the J call TRBJ2-5; a weak D match, TRBD2 (6 bases). Trimming shortened V by 7 bases and J by 3 bases, and 12 bases separated the two germline ends. The CDR3 runs 13 residues. Germline V lookup: CDR1 SNHLY, CDR2 FYNNEI.

The CDR3 DNA follows: TGCAGCGTTATCCGGGATCGATCGTACGAGCAGTACTTC. Protein product: CSVIRDRSYEQYF. The genes are TRBV29-1 and TRBJ2-7, with a tentative D call TRBD2 (5 bases). The CDR3 has 13 residues. CDR1 is SQVTM and CDR2 is ANQGSEA in the germline V gene. The germline V and J ends were trimmed by 5 bases and 4 bases, with 15 bases remaining between them.

Many counts were recorded for this clonotype. V usage is TRBV30 and J usage is TRBJ2-1, with 9 bases lining up with TRBD2. J was trimmed by 13 bases and V by 2 bases; bases with no gene match: 6. The CDR3 has 12 residues. CDR1 and CDR2 (germline): GTSNPN, SVGIG (reference sequence). CDR3 DNA sequence: TGTGCCTGGAGTATAGCGGGAGTTGACCAGTTCTTC. Its protein is CAWSIAGVDQFF.

This clonotype was recorded at least ten times. V gene TRBV28 combines with J gene TRBJ1-5; no clear D. Germline CDR1 reads MDHEN; CDR2 reads SYDVKM. Trimming stripped 10 bases from V and 2 bases from J, with 15 bases between. This CDR3 has 14 residues. The CDR3 DNA follows: TGTGCCACCAAACAGTTGGTTGGCAATCAGCCCCAGCATTTT. It translates to CATKQLVGNQPQHF.

Regarding this clonotype: A much larger clone sits a single nucleotide away, making a read error possible. The J gene is TRBJ1-1, the V gene TRBV4-2; no firm D call. This CDR3 region has 14 residues. The germline V gene encodes CDR1 LGHNA and CDR2 YNFKEQ. Trimming removed 0 bases at V and 6 bases at J, with 11 bases between. The CDR3 bases are TGTGCCAGCAGCCAAGATAGGGTGGGTTCTGAAGCTTTCTTT. Its translation: CASSQDRVGSEAFF.

This clonotype has only a few counts. The rearrangement links TRBV7-2 to TRBJ2-5; 9 bases line up with TRBD1. Trimming removed 0 bases from V and 7 bases from J; junction bases left unmatched: 3. CDR1 SGHTA and CDR2 FQGNSA come from the germline V gene. The CDR3 has 14 amino acids. The CDR3 loop is CASSLADRGATQYF. The CDR3 region has the DNA TGTGCCAGCAGCTTAGCGGACAGGGGAGCGACCCAGTACTTC.